The 16 T cell receptor beta chains presented below share a single source sample, sequenced in a study of blood T cell repertoires in COVID-19. The table came from immunoSEQ multiplex PCR; TCRdb's copy has only in-frame clones and leaves some out. The sample lists around 190,000 clones, around 85% occurring once. The sequenced sample consisted of peripheral blood. These receptor sequences come from a woman aged 55-70 years with acute or convalescent COVID-19.

The V and J genes are TRBV3-1 (or the pseudogene TRBV3-2) and TRBJ2-3, with 9 bases identical to TRBD2. V dropped 0 bases and J dropped 4; count of bases not matched to a gene: 8. The CDR3 spans 17 residues. Germline V gene sequence: CDR1 LGHDT, CDR2 YNNKEL (reference sequence). For the CDR3, the DNA is TGTGCCAGCAGCCAAGAGGCGGGAGGGCCCCAGGCAGATACGCAGTATTTT. Translation gives CASSQEAGGPQADTQYF.

The rearrangement uses TRBV6-1 and TRBJ1-3, with D possibly matching TRBD1 (6 bases). Germline V gives CDR1 MNHNS, CDR2 SASEGT. The CDR3 runs 11 residues. The CDR3 loop reads CDKGVDDTIYF. For the CDR3, the DNA is TGTGACAAGGGGGTGGATGACACCATATATTTT.

This clone was seen only once. For the CDR3, the DNA is TGTGCCTCCCGGGGCACAGGGGGCTTAAATGAGCAGTTCTTC. Amino acids: CASRGTGGLNEQFF. The chain combines TRBV10-3 with TRBJ2-1; 9 bases align to TRBD1. Trimming cost V 11 bases and J 7 bases; bases outside gene matches: 12. CDR3 length: 14 residues. Germline values: CDR1 ENHRY, CDR2 SYGVKD.

V usage is TRBV9 and J usage is TRBJ1-1; weak D call: TRBD1 (5 bases). The V end lost 3 bases, the J end lost 5 bases, and 14 bases lay between the germline ends. The CDR3 extends over 14 amino acids. Germline CDR1 and CDR2: SGDLS and YYNGEE. CDR3 in DNA: TGTGCCAGCAGCGCGAACCAGGGAGGGACTGAAGCTTTCTTT. Its protein product is CASSANQGGTEAFF.

The rearrangement joins TRBV20-1 to TRBJ1-1; D is perhaps TRBD1 (5 bases). CDR1 is DFQATT, CDR2 SNEGSKA, per germline (reference sequence). The CDR3 sequence is 10 residues long. Trimming removed 6 bases from V and 7 bases from J, with 9 bases in between. The CDR3, as DNA: TGCAGTGCGGGGGGACTTGAAGCTTTCTTT. Translated, it gives CSAGGLEAFF.

This clone was recorded only once. The V and J genes are TRBV10-1 and TRBJ2-3, with TRBD2 matching 8 bases. The germline V gene has CDR1 WNHNN and CDR2 SYGVQD (reference sequence). The CDR3 loop spans 13 amino acids. V dropped 7 bases and J dropped 7; count of bases not matched to a gene: 7. CDR3: CASNDAGGNTQYF. Here the CDR3 DNA reads TGCGCCAGCAATGACGCGGGAGGAAATACGCAGTATTTT.

This clone was recorded only once. The rearrangement uses TRBV10-3 and TRBJ1-1; 8 nucleotides match TRBD1. Germline CDR1 is ENHRY and CDR2 is SYGVKD. V lost 10 bases and J lost 3; bases outside the gene matches: 4. The CDR3 extends over 12 amino acids. The CDR3 sequence is CATSTGDTEAFF. CDR3 DNA: TGTGCCACCTCGACAGGGGACACTGAAGCTTTCTTT.

The CDR3 DNA is TGCAGCGGTGACACGGACGAGGGTGGCTACACCTTC. Translation gives CSGDTDEGGYTF. This chain connects TRBV29-1 to TRBJ1-2; D gene unclear. Deletions cut 7 bases from V and 7 bases from J, with 16 bases between. CDR3 size: 12 residues. CDR1 SQVTM and CDR2 ANQGSEA come from the germline V gene.

This chain uses TRBV5-6 with TRBJ2-2; 9 nucleotides match TRBD1. Germline loops: CDR1 SGHDT, CDR2 YYEEEE. The CDR3 is made up of 15 amino acids. V was pared by 7 bases and J by 0 bases, with 4 bases of the junction left unmatched. CDR3 region: CASRRQGANTGELFF. CDR3 DNA sequence: TGTGCCAGCCGCCGACAGGGGGCGAACACCGGGGAGCTGTTTTTT.

In nucleotides, the CDR3 is TGTGCCAGCAGCTACTCTAGCGGGATAGGGGGAGAGACCCAGTACTTC. It yields the protein CASSYSSGIGGETQYF. The V and J genes are TRBV3-1 (or the pseudogene TRBV3-2) and TRBJ2-5, with 9 positions matching TRBD2. This CDR3 has 16 amino acids. V shed 5 bases and J 4 bases; nucleotides not matched to a gene: 11. CDR1 is LGHDT, CDR2 YNNKEL, per germline (reference sequence).

This clone was counted a single time. This chain joins TRBV5-1 and TRBJ2-5, with a weak D call TRBD1 (6 bases). This CDR3 spans 15 amino acids. Germline V CDR1 and CDR2: SGHRS, YFSETQ. The V gene lost 2 bases and the J gene lost 1 base, with 12 bases spanning the gap. The CDR3 bases are TGCGCCAGCAGCTTCTCACAGGGTGGCCAAGAGACCCAGTACTTC. It codes for CASSFSQGGQETQYF.

The chain is built from TRBV30 and TRBJ2-1, with 9 bases that match TRBD2. This CDR3 comprises 17 residues. Per germline, CDR1 GTSNPN and CDR2 SVGIG (reference sequence). J gave up 8 bases and V 0 bases, and 14 bases lay outside the gene matches. The CDR3 DNA reads as TGTGCCTGGAGTGTAGGGTTTGAGGCGGGAGGGTTAGATGAGCAGTTCTTC. Translating gives CAWSVGFEAGGLDEQFF. Full variable domain (remainder filled in from reference TRBV30 and TRBJ2-1): SQTIHQWPATLVQPVGSPLSLECTVEGTSNPNLYWYRQAAGRGLQLLFYSVGIGQISSEVPQNLSASRPQDRQFILSSKKLLLSDSGFYLCAWSVGFEAGGLDEQFFGPGTRLTVL.

This chain's CDR3 is CASKIRTGANTEAFF. The CDR3 DNA follows: TGTGCCAGCAAAATCCGGACAGGGGCGAACACTGAAGCTTTCTTT. The V and J genes are TRBV2 and TRBJ1-1; 9 bases align to TRBD1. CDR1 is SNHLY and CDR2 is FYNNEI in the germline V gene. V was pared by 7 bases and J by 1 base, with 7 bases of the junction left unmatched. This CDR3 has 15 amino acids.

The chain's CDR3 is CASSIRRGQGAGNTIYF. The CDR3 DNA reads as TGTGCCAGTAGTATCCGGCGAGGGCAGGGGGCTGGAAACACCATATATTTT. The chain recombines TRBV19 with TRBJ1-3; 7 bases are a match to TRBD1. The CDR3 covers 17 residues. The V gene end was trimmed by 3 bases and the J gene end by 2 bases; junction bases not matched to a gene: 10. The germline V gene encodes CDR1 LNHDA and CDR2 SQIVND (reference sequence). The entire variable domain, with the rest obtained from reference TRBV19 and TRBJ1-3, is as follows: DGGITQSPKYLFRKEGQNVTLSCEQNLNHDAMYWYRQDPGQGLRLIYYSQIVNDFQKGDIAEGYSVSREKKESFPLTVTSAQKNPTAFYLCASSIRRGQGAGNTIYFGEGSWLTVV.

V is TRBV3-1 (or the pseudogene TRBV3-2) and J is TRBJ2-1; D ambiguous. The CDR3 totals 12 residues. The V gene lost 2 bases and the J gene lost 13 bases, with 12 bases spanning the gap. CDR1 and CDR2 from the germline V gene are LGHDT and YNNKEL (reference sequence). CDR3 residues: CASSQPPQIQFF. CDR3 coding DNA: TGTGCCAGCAGCCAACCCCCCCAAATTCAGTTCTTC.

The genes are TRBV24-1 and TRBJ2-1, with 10 bases aligning to TRBD2. V shed 1 base, J shed 9 bases, and the junction held 5 bases outside the gene matches. Germline CDR1 and CDR2: KGHDR and SFDVKD. The CDR3 has 15 amino acids. The CDR3 loop is CATSDFGLAGAEQFF. CDR3 nucleotide sequence: TGTGCCACCAGTGATTTCGGTCTAGCGGGAGCTGAGCAGTTCTTC.